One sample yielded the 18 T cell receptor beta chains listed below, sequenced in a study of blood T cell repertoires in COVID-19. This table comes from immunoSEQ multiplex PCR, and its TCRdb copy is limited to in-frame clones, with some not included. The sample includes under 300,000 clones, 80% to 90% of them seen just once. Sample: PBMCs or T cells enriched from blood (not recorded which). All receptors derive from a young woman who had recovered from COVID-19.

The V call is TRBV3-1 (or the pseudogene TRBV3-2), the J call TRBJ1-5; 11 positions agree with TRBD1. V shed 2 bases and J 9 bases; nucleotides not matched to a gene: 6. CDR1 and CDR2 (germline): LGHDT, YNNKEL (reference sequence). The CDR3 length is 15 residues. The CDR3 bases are TGTGCCAGCAGCCAACGGGGACAGGGGGACTGGCCCCAGCATTTT. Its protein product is CASSQRGQGDWPQHF.

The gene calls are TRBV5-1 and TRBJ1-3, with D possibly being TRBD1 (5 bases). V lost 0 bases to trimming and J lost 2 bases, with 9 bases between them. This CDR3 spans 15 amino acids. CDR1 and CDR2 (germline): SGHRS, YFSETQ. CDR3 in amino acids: CASSLAGGTGNTIYF. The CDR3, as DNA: TGCGCCAGCAGCTTGGCGGGGGGGACTGGAAACACCATATATTTT.

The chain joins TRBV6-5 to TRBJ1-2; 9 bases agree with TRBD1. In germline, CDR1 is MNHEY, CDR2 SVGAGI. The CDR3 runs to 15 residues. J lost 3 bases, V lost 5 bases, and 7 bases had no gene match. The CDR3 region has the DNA TGTGCCAGCAGTCCCCGACAGGGGGTTCACTATGGCTACACCTTC. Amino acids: CASSPRQGVHYGYTF.

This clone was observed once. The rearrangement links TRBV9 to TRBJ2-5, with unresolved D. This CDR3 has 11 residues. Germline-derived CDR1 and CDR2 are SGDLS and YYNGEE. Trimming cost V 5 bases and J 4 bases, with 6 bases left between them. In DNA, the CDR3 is TGTGCCAGCAGTCCCGGAGAGACCCAGTACTTC. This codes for CASSPGETQYF.

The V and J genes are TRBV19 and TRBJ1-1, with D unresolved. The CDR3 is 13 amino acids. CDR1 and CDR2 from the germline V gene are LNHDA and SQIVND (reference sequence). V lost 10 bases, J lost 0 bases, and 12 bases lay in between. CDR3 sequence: CATISSLNTEAFF. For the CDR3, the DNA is TGTGCCACGATTAGCAGCCTGAACACTGAAGCTTTCTTT. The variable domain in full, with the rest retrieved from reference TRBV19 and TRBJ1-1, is DGGITQSPKYLFRKEGQNVTLSCEQNLNHDAMYWYRQDPGQGLRLIYYSQIVNDFQKGDIAEGYSVSREKKESFPLTVTSAQKNPTAFYLCATISSLNTEAFFGQGTRLTVV.

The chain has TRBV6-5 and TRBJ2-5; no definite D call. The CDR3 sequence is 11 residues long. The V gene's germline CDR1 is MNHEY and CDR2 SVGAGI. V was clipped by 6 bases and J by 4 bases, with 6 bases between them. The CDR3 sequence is CASRAGETQYF. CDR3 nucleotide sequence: TGTGCCAGCAGGGCTGGAGAGACCCAGTACTTC.

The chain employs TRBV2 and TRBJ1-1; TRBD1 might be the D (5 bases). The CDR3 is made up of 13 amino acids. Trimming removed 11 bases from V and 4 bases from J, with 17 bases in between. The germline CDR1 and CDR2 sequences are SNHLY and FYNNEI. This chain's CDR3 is CAVQGYLGTEAFF. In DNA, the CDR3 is TGTGCCGTCCAGGGTTACCTGGGCACTGAAGCTTTCTTT.

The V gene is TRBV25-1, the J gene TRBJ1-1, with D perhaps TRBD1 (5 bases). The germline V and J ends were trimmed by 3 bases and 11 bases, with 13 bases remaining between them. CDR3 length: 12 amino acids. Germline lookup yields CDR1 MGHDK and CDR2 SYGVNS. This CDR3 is CASSDWGNGAFF. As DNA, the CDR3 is TGTGCCAGCAGTGATTGGGGCAACGGGGCTTTCTTT.

The CDR3 DNA reads TGTGCCAGCAGCTTAGTGAAACCGAGCTCCTACGAGCAGTACTTC. It is translated as CASSLVKPSSYEQYF. This chain connects TRBV7-8 to TRBJ2-7, with D hard to call. Trimming cost V 1 base and J 0 bases, with 10 bases left between them. Germline loops: CDR1 SGHVS, CDR2 FQNEAQ. CDR3 length equals 15 residues.

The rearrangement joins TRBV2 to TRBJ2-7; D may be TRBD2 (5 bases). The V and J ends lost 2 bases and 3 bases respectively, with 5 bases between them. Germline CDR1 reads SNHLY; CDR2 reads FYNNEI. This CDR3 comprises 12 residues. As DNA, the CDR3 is TGTGCCAGCAGTGAACGGGACTACGAGCAGTACTTC. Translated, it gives CASSERDYEQYF.

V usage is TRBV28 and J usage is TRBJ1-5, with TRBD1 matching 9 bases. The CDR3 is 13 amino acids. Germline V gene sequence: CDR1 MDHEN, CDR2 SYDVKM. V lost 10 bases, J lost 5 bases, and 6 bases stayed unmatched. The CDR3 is CATTGGADQPQHF. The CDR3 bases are TGTGCCACAACAGGGGGCGCAGATCAGCCCCAGCATTTT.

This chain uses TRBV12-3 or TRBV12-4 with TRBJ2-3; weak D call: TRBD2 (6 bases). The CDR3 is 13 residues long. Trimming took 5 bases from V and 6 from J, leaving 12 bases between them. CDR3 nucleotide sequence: TGTGCCAGCAGTCCTGACCGGGAGGATACGCAGTATTTT. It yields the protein CASSPDREDTQYF.

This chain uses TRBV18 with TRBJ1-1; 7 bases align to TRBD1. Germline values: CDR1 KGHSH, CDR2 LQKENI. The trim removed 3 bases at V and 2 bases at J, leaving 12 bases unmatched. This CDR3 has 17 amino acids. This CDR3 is CASSPLAGTDRNTEAFF. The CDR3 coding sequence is TGTGCCAGCTCACCCCTCGCCGGGACAGACAGAAACACTGAAGCTTTCTTT.

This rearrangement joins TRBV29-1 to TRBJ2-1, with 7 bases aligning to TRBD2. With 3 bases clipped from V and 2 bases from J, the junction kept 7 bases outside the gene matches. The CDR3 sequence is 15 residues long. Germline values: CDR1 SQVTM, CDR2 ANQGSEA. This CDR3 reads CSVELQRGTYNEQFF. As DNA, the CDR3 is TGCAGCGTTGAGCTCCAGCGGGGAACCTACAATGAGCAGTTCTTC.

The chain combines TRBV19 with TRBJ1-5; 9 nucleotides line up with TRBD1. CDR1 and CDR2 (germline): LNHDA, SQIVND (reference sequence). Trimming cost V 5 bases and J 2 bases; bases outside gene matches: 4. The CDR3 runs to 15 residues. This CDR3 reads CASSRDRVGNQPQHF. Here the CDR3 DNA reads TGTGCCAGTAGTCGGGACAGGGTGGGCAATCAGCCCCAGCATTTT.

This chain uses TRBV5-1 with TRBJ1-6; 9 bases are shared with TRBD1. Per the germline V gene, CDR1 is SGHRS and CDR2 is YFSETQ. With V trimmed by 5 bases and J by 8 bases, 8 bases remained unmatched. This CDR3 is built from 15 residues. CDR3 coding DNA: TGCGCCAGCAGTCCCGGGACAGGGTCCCATTCACCCCTCCACTTT. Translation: CASSPGTGSHSPLHF. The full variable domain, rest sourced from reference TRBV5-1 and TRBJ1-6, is KAGVTQTPRYLIKTRGQQVTLSCSPISGHRSVSWYQQTPGQGLQFLFEYFSETQRNKGNFPGRFSGRQFSNSRSEMNVSTLELGDSALYLCASSPGTGSHSPLHFGNGTRLTVT.

The CDR3 loop is CASSSEAGGTEAFF. Written as DNA, the CDR3 is TGTGCCAGCAGCTCAGAAGCGGGTGGCACTGAAGCTTTCTTT. The chain is built from TRBV5-4 and TRBJ1-1; D gene uncertain. Germline V gene lookup returns CDR1 SGHNT and CDR2 YYREEE (reference sequence). The CDR3 contains 14 residues. The ends were cut back, 3 bases at V and 4 bases at J, with 13 bases in the middle.

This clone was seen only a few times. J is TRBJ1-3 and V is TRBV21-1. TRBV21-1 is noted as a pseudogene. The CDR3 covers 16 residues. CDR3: CASSASVGGSGNTIYF. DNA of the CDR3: TGTGCCAGCAGCGCATCAGTGGGGGGATCTGGAAACACCATATATTTT.